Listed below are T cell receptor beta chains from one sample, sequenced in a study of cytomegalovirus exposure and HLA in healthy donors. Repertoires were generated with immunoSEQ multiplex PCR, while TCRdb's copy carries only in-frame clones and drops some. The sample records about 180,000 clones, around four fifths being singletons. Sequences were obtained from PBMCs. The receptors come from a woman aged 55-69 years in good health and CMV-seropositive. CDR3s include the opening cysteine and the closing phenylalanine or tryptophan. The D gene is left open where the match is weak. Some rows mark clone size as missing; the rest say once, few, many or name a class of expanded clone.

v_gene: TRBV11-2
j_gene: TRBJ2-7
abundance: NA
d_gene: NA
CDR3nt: TGTGCCAGCAGAAGGACTGACTCCTACGAGCAGTACTTC
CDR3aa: CASRRTDSYEQYF

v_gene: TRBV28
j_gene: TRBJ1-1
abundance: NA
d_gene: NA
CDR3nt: TGTGCCAGCAAAAAAGTGGGGGGCACTGAAGCTTTCTTT
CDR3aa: CASKKVGGTEAFF

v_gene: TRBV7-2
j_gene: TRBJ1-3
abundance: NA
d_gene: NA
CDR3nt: TGTGCCAGCAGCTTGGACAGCTCTGGAAACACCATATATTTT
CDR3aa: CASSLDSSGNTIYF

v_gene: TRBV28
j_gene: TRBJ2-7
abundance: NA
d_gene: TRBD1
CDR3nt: TGTGCCAGCAGTTTACAGGCAGGGGGAATAGAGCAGTACTTC
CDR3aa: CASSLQAGGIEQYF

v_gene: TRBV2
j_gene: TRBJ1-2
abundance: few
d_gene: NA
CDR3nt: TGTGCCAGCAGGGCAGGGGAAGACTATGGCTACACCTTC
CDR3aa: CASRAGEDYGYTF

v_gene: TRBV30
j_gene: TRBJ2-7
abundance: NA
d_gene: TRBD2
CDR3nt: TGTGCCTGGAGTGTACTGGTGGGGGGGTCCGAGCAGTACTTC
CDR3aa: CAWSVLVGGSEQYF

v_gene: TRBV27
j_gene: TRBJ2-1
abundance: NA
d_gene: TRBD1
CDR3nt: TGTGCCAGCAGTTTAGGACAGGGTGAGTTGGATGAGCAGTTCTTC
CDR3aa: CASSLGQGELDEQFF

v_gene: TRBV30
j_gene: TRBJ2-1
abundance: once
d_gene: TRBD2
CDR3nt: TGTGCCTGGAGTGTCCCGGGACTAGCGGGAACCTACAATGAGCAGTTCTTC
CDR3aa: CAWSVPGLAGTYNEQFF

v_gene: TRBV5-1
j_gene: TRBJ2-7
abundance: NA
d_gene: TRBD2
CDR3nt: TGCGCCAGCAGCCGGACTAGCGGGAGGGCCCTCTACGAGCAGTACTTC
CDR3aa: CASSRTSGRALYEQYF

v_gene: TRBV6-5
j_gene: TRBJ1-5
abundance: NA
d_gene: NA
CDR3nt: TGTGCCAGCAGTTCCGCCGGGGGCAATCAGCCCCAGCATTTT
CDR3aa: CASSSAGGNQPQHF

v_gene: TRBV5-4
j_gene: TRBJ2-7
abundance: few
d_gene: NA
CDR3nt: TGTGCCAGCAGCTTCTCCCCGTATTACGAGCAGTACTTC
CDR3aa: CASSFSPYYEQYF

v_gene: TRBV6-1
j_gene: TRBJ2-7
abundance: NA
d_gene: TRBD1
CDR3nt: TGTGCCAGAGGGACAGGGGGGATCGAGCAGTACTTC
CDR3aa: CARGTGGIEQYF

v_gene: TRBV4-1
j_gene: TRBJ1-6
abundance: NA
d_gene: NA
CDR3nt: TGCGCCAGCAGCCAAGATCGTCGGGGACCCCTCCACTTT
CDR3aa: CASSQDRRGPLHF

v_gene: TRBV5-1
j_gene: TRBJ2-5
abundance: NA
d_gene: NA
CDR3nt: TGCGCCAGCAGCTTGGGCGGAACCCGGCGGGTCCTGGCGGTAGAGACCCAGTACTTC
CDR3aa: CASSLGGTRRVLAVETQYF

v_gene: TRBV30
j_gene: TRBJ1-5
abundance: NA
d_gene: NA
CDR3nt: TGTGCCTGGGGGCCTAAGAGCAATCAGCCCCAGCATTTT
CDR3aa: CAWGPKSNQPQHF

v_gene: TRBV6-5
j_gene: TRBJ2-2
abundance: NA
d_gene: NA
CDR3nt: TGTGCCAGCAGTTCCCGACCTGAGGTGGCCGGGGAGCTGTTTTTT
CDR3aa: CASSSRPEVAGELFF

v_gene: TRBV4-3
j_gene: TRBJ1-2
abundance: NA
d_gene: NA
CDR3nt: TGCGCCAGCAGCCAAGAAAGAGGTCGGAACTATGGCTACACCTTC
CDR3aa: CASSQERGRNYGYTF

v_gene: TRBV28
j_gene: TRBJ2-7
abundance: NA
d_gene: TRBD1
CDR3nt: TGTGCCAGCAGTCCCCCGGGACAGGGTGCCTACGAGCAGTACTTC
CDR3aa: CASSPPGQGAYEQYF

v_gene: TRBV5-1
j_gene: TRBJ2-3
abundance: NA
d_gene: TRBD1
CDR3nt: TGCGCCTCACTCCAGGGGACAGCTGGCACAGATACGCAGTATTTT
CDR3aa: CASLQGTAGTDTQYF

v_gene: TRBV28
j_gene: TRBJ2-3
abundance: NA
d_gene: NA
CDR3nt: TGTGGAAGCGTATCGGAGGATAGAGATACGCAGTATTTT
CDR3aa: CGSVSEDRDTQYF

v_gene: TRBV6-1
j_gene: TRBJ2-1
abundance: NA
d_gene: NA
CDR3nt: TGTGCCAGCAGTGAAGCAGGGGGGGCCTTGAACAATGAGCAGTTCTTC
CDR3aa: CASSEAGGALNNEQFF

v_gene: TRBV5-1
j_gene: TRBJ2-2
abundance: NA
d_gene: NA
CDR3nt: TGCGCCAGCAGCTTTGGGGAGAGGTCCGGGGAGCTGTTTTTT
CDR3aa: CASSFGERSGELFF